This T cell receptor beta chain was observed in a study of blood T cell repertoires in COVID-19. At the level of the study: Spain, Italy and the United States supplied samples that represented acute and convalescent COVID-19. PBMCs, B-cell-depleted T cells, or T cells provided the cDNA or gDNA that made up the material.

Germline V lookup: CDR1 SGDLS, CDR2 YYNGEE. V lost 3 bases and J lost 6, with 19 bases in between. This CDR3 is built from 16 residues. Per the original data handling: Nucleated cell number was recorded as an estimate derived from reference gene primer amplification. Profiling relied on immunoSEQ multiplex PCR, and the TCRdb table lists in-frame clones only, not all of them. The V and J calls and clone size were taken over from that table, and D and trimming were inferred from the DNA. Of 30,000 to 50,000 clones listed, approximately 93% are singletons. The receptor was derived from a human donor with active COVID-19. The donor label of this sample is uncertain. Sequencing was carried out using peripheral blood. J is TRBJ2-1 and V is TRBV9; tentative D call: TRBD2 (6 bases). The CDR3 DNA reads as TGTGCCAGCAGCGAAGTAGGGGACTCAGGCTCCAATGAGCAGTTCTTC. Protein sequence: CASSEVGDSGSNEQFF.